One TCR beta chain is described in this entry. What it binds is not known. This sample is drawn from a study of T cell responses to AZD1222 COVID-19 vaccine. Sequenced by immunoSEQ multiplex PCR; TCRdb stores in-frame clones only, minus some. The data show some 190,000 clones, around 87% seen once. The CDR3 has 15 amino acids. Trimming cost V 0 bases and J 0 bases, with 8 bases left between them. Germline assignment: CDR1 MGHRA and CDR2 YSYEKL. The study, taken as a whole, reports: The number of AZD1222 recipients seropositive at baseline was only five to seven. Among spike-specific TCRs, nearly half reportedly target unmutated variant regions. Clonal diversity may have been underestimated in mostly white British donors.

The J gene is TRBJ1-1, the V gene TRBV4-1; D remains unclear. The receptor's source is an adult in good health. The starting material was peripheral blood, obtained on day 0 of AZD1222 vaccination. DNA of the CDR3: TGCGCCAGCAGCCAAGAAGCAACCATGAACACTGAAGCTTTCTTT. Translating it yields CASSQEATMNTEAFF.